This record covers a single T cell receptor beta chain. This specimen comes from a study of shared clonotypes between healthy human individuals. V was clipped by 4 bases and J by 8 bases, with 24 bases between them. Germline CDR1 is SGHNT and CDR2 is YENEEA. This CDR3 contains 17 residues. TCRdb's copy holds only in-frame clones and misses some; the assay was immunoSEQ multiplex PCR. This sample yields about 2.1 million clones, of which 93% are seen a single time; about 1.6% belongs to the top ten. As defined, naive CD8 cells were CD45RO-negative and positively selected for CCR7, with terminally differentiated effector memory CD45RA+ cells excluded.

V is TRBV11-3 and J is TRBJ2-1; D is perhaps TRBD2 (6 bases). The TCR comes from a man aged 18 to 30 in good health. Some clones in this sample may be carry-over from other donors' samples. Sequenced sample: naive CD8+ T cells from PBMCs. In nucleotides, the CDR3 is TGTGCCAGCAGCTCGCGGGACCAGGAGGGTTCAATCGATGAGCAGTTCTTC. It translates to CASSSRDQEGSIDEQFF.